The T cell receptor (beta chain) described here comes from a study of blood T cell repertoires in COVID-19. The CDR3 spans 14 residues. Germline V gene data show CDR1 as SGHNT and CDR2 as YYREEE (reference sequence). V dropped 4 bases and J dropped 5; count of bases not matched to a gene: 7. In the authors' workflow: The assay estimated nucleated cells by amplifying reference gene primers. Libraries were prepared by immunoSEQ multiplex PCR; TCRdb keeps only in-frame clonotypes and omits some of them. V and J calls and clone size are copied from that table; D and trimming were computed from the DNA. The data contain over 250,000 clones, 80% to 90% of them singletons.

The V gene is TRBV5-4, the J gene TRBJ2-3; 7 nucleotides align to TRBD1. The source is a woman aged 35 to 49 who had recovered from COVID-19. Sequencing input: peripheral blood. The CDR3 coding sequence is TGTGCCAGCAGCGCGGCACAGGGGCTAGATACGCAGTATTTT. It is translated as CASSAAQGLDTQYF.